A selection of T cell receptor beta chains follows, all from one sample in a study of HIV-infected patients and healthy controls. TCRdb reprocessed the 5' RACE reads with MiXCR, giving one entry per CDR3 protein. The sample carries about 6,600 distinct CDR3 sequences, over 7% recorded once. Sequencing was performed on blood, taken during antiretroviral therapy. The receptors here all came from an adult with HIV infection. Each CDR3 is given with its conserved first and last residue. The D gene is left open where the match is weak.

CASTLRTSGGSTGELFF	TRBV11-2	TRBJ2-2	TRBD2
CATSRGSETQYF	TRBV15	TRBJ2-5	-
CSARAGTGPFAPQHF	TRBV20-1	TRBJ1-5	TRBD1
CSARDMTAAPDTQYF	TRBV20-1	TRBJ2-3	-
CASSVEVSPYEQYF	TRBV9	TRBJ2-7	-
CASSQGSWFSETQYF	TRBV4-1	TRBJ2-5	-
CSAPPFTGNNYGYTF	TRBV20-1	TRBJ1-2	-
CASRHQDSTHQPQHF	TRBV6-2/TRBV6-3	TRBJ1-5	-
CAISDTGDNSPLHF	TRBV10-3	TRBJ1-6	-
CSARDRDRFYNEQFF	TRBV20-1	TRBJ2-1	TRBD1
CSASEARYEQYF	TRBV20-1	TRBJ2-7	-
CASSLYGGELFF	TRBV28	TRBJ2-2	-
CASSPPSNTEAFF	TRBV28	TRBJ1-1	-
CASSSLSGWTEAFF	TRBV7-2	TRBJ1-1	-